The 31 T cell receptor beta chains below all came from one sample that was sequenced in a study of lymphopenia after photon versus proton radiotherapy. TCRdb's copy holds only in-frame clones and misses some; the assay was immunoSEQ multiplex PCR. The table shows 55,000 to 70,000 clones, with around 87% occurring only once. Sequencing was performed on peripheral blood, taken from a patient treated with proton-based radiotherapy. These receptors came from a man at least 80 years old with esophageal cancer.

CDR3 protein: CASKGSVWGGEQYF. The CDR3 bases are TGTGCCAGCAAGGGATCAGTGTGGGGCGGCGAGCAGTACTTC. The J gene is TRBJ2-5, the V gene TRBV6-1; D is perhaps TRBD1 (5 bases). TRBJ2-7 explains the end of the DNA better; the J call may be wrong. This CDR3 comprises 14 residues. CDR1 and CDR2 from the germline V gene are MNHNS and SASEGT.

The chain is built from TRBV5-4 and TRBJ2-3; a possible D gene is TRBD1 (5 bases). The CDR3 has 16 amino acids. Germline V gene lookup returns CDR1 SGHNT and CDR2 YYREEE (reference sequence). V was shortened by 1 base and J by 2 bases, with 14 bases between the two germline ends. The CDR3 sequence is CASSLKIQGNTDTQYF. CDR3 nucleotides: TGTGCCAGCAGCTTGAAAATTCAGGGAAACACAGATACGCAGTATTTT.

The chain couples TRBV6-5 to TRBJ1-5; 8 positions match TRBD1. Germline CDR1 MNHEY, CDR2 SVGAGI. The CDR3 has 14 residues. V was pared by 5 bases and J by 4 bases, with 4 bases of the junction left unmatched. The CDR3 sequence: CASSPTGENQPQHF. The CDR3, as DNA: TGTGCCAGCAGTCCGACAGGGGAGAATCAGCCCCAGCATTTT.

A single count supports this clone. The chain joins TRBV9 to TRBJ2-3; perhaps TRBD1 as D (5 bases). Germline CDR1 and CDR2: SGDLS and YYNGEE. The CDR3 is 13 residues long. The germline V and J ends were trimmed by 0 bases and 6 bases, with 8 bases remaining between them. In DNA, the CDR3 is TGTGCCAGCAGCGTAGTCAGGGCGGATACGCAGTATTTT. This translates into CASSVVRADTQYF.

V usage is TRBV7-2 and J usage is TRBJ1-2; D may be TRBD1 (5 bases). The CDR3 is 15 amino acids. The V end lost 0 bases, the J end lost 4 bases, and 12 bases lay between the germline ends. The V gene's germline CDR1 is SGHTA and CDR2 FQGNSA. CDR3 protein: CASSLATGTAYGYTF. The CDR3, as DNA: TGTGCCAGCAGCTTAGCGACCGGGACGGCCTATGGCTACACCTTC.

The J gene is TRBJ2-4, the V gene TRBV4-3, with TRBD2 identical over 8 bases. V shed 0 bases and J 1 base; nucleotides not matched to a gene: 8. CDR3 length: 18 amino acids. Germline V CDR1 and CDR2: LGHNA, YSLEER. DNA for the CDR3: TGCGCCAGCAGCCAAGATGGGTGGGCTAGCGGGGCCAAAAACATTCAGTACTTC. Translation gives CASSQDGWASGAKNIQYF.

This sequence joins TRBV5-4 and TRBJ2-2, with D tentatively TRBD2 (5 bases). The CDR3 has 16 amino acids. V was cut by 3 bases and J by 0 bases, with 12 bases left in between. Germline CDR1 is SGHNT and CDR2 is YYREEE (reference sequence). The CDR3 DNA is TGTGCCAGCAGCTCCCGCCGGGGTACGAACACCGGGGAGCTGTTTTTT. It codes for CASSSRRGTNTGELFF.

The chain is built from TRBV18 and TRBJ2-3; D is unclear. Germline V gives CDR1 KGHSH, CDR2 LQKENI. This CDR3 contains 12 residues. Trimming took off 4 bases at V and 5 bases at J, with 7 bases between the two ends. The CDR3 loop is CASSLVGDTQYF. CDR3 coding DNA: TGTGCCAGCTCACTTGTTGGAGATACGCAGTATTTT.

V usage is TRBV7-3 and J usage is TRBJ2-2; D is uncertain. This CDR3 comprises 12 residues. Germline CDR1 reads SGHTA; CDR2 reads FQGTGA. V lost 3 bases, J lost 4 bases, and 3 bases lay in between. The CDR3 loop reads CASSFRTGELFF. The CDR3 DNA is TGTGCCAGCAGCTTTCGCACCGGGGAGCTGTTTTTT.

In DNA form, the CDR3 reads TGTGCCAGCAGCGTCGGACTAGCGGGAGACTCCTACGAGCAGTACTTC. This codes for CASSVGLAGDSYEQYF. V usage is TRBV9 and J usage is TRBJ2-7; TRBD2 aligns across 13 bases. The length of the CDR3 is 16 residues. In germline, CDR1 is SGDLS, CDR2 YYNGEE. V lost 2 bases, J lost 0 bases, and 2 bases stayed unmatched.

The chain links TRBV5-1 to TRBJ2-1; 7 bases align to TRBD2. V lost 3 bases, J lost 7 bases, and 22 bases stayed unmatched. CDR1 and CDR2 (germline): SGHRS, YFSETQ. The CDR3 has 19 residues. The CDR3 region is CASSSGTNHGPLSRNEQFF. Here the CDR3 DNA reads TGCGCCAGCAGCTCCGGGACTAACCACGGACCTTTGAGTCGGAATGAGCAGTTCTTC.

The genes are TRBV4-2 and TRBJ2-5, with 10 bases matching TRBD2. The trim removed 1 base at V and 2 bases at J, leaving 4 bases unmatched. CDR3 size: 16 residues. Germline CDR1 is LGHNA and CDR2 is YNFKEQ. The chain's CDR3 is CASSQVQRGGQETQYF. The CDR3 region has the DNA TGTGCCAGCAGCCAAGTTCAGCGGGGGGGACAAGAGACCCAGTACTTC.

The chain is built from TRBV19 and TRBJ2-3; D ambiguous. The ends were cut back, 0 bases at V and 0 bases at J, with 7 bases in the middle. The CDR3 is made up of 15 amino acids. Per germline, CDR1 LNHDA and CDR2 SQIVND (reference sequence). For the CDR3, the DNA is TGTGCCAGTAGTATAGACGGCGGTAGCACAGATACGCAGTATTTT. This sequence encodes CASSIDGGSTDTQYF.

The rearrangement uses TRBV19 and TRBJ1-1; no clear D gene. V lost 9 bases and J 0 bases, leaving 17 bases between the germline ends. The CDR3 loop spans 15 amino acids. Germline V gene data show CDR1 as LNHDA and CDR2 as SQIVND (reference sequence). The CDR3 sequence is CASQDFPPLNTEAFF. The CDR3 DNA reads TGTGCCAGCCAAGATTTCCCACCATTGAACACTGAAGCTTTCTTT.

This clone was detected only once. This CDR3 is also generated by other DNA sequences in the sample. The genes are TRBV5-1 and TRBJ2-5; D not resolved. V lost 0 bases to trimming and J lost 5 bases, with 2 bases between them. The germline gives CDR1 SGHRS, CDR2 YFSETQ. The CDR3 length is 11 residues. The CDR3 bases are TGCGCCAGCAGCTTGGAGGAGACCCAGTACTTC. Amino acids: CASSLEETQYF.

The chain joins TRBV30 to TRBJ1-1; possibly TRBD1 for D (6 bases). CDR1 is GTSNPN, CDR2 SVGIG, per germline (reference sequence). V shed 4 bases and J shed 1 base, with 10 bases lying between them. The CDR3 has 13 residues. The CDR3 sequence: CAWTMTGNTEAFF. The CDR3, as DNA: TGTGCCTGGACAATGACAGGGAACACTGAAGCTTTCTTT.

The chain links TRBV11-2 to TRBJ2-7, with D hard to call. The germline V gene encodes CDR1 SGHAT and CDR2 FQNNGV. The V and J ends lost 4 bases and 1 base respectively, with 14 bases between them. This CDR3 region has 15 residues. The CDR3 is CASSSFVPRSYEQYF. In DNA, the CDR3 is TGTGCCAGCAGCTCATTTGTTCCAAGATCCTACGAGCAGTACTTC.

This clone was observed a single time. The chain is built from TRBV4-1 and TRBJ2-5; TRBD2 is a possible D gene (5 bases). CDR1 MGHRA and CDR2 YSYEKL come from the germline V gene. V lost 4 bases, J lost 0 bases, and 12 bases lay in between. The CDR3 is 15 residues long. The CDR3 region has the DNA TGCGCCAGCAGCCGAGATCGGACTTACCAAGAGACCCAGTACTTC. Protein product: CASSRDRTYQETQYF.

The V call is TRBV9, the J call TRBJ2-5, with D perhaps assigned TRBD1 or TRBD2 (6 bases each). This CDR3 contains 14 residues. CDR1 and CDR2 (germline): SGDLS, YYNGEE. The V gene lost 3 bases and the J gene lost 5 bases, with 14 bases spanning the gap. The CDR3 bases are TGTGCCAGCAGCGGAAAGAGGGGGGCGGAGACCCAGTACTTC. It codes for CASSGKRGAETQYF.

V gene TRBV14 combines with J gene TRBJ1-4; D possibly corresponds to TRBD1 (6 bases). Germline CDR1 is SGHDN and CDR2 is FVKESK. This CDR3 has 15 residues. The V end was cut by 4 bases, the J end by 4 bases, with 13 bases between. CDR3 nucleotides: TGTGCCAGCAGCCTTATGACAGGCGTTAATGAAAAACTGTTTTTT. Amino acid sequence: CASSLMTGVNEKLFF.

A single count supports this clone. The V gene is TRBV9, the J gene TRBJ2-7; D perhaps matches TRBD1 (6 bases). Trimming removed 1 base at V and 0 bases at J, with 8 bases between. There are 14 residues in the CDR3. Germline lookup yields CDR1 SGDLS and CDR2 YYNGEE. The chain's CDR3 is CASSVNRDSYEQYF. CDR3 in DNA: TGTGCCAGCAGCGTAAACAGGGACTCCTACGAGCAGTACTTC. Drawing the rest from reference TRBV9 and TRBJ2-7, the complete variable domain is DSGVTQTPKHLITATGQRVTLRCSPRSGDLSVYWYQQSLDQGLQFLIQYYNGEERAKGNILERFSAQQFPDLHSELNLSSLELGDSALYFCASSVNRDSYEQYFGPGTRLTVT.

The chain employs TRBV30 and TRBJ2-7; TRBD1 might be the D (6 bases). The V end was cut by 5 bases, the J end by 6 bases, with 20 bases between. Germline CDR1 GTSNPN, CDR2 SVGIG (reference sequence). The CDR3 is 14 residues long. DNA of the CDR3: TGTGCCTGGTCAAAGCCTGGCAGGGGCCCCGAGCAGTACTTC. It encodes CAWSKPGRGPEQYF.

The rearrangement links TRBV7-2 to TRBJ2-7; no clear D gene. The CDR3 consists of 13 residues. The germline CDR1 and CDR2 sequences are SGHTA and FQGNSA. The V gene lost 6 bases and the J gene lost 4 bases, with 13 bases spanning the gap. The CDR3 spells CASREQGIYEQYF. In nucleotides, the CDR3 is TGTGCCAGCAGGGAGCAAGGGATTTACGAGCAGTACTTC.

V and J are TRBV19 and TRBJ1-1; no definite D call. The germline V and J ends were trimmed by 4 bases and 6 bases, with 9 bases remaining between them. The germline gives CDR1 LNHDA, CDR2 SQIVND (reference sequence). The CDR3 totals 12 residues. The CDR3 coding sequence is TGTGCCAGTAGTAATTTGGGATCTGAAGCTTTCTTT. Protein: CASSNLGSEAFF.

V gene TRBV9 combines with J gene TRBJ2-7; no definite D call. V lost 1 base and J lost 2, with 16 bases in between. Germline V CDR1 and CDR2: SGDLS, YYNGEE. This CDR3 is built from 16 residues. For the CDR3, the DNA is TGTGCCAGCAGCGTATCCCCTCAGGTCCCAACCTACGAGCAGTACTTC. Amino acid sequence: CASSVSPQVPTYEQYF.

This clone was detected only once. J is TRBJ1-2 and V is TRBV9; the match to TRBD1 covers 7 bases. The CDR3 loop spans 18 amino acids. CDR1 is SGDLS, CDR2 YYNGEE, per germline. Losses at the gene ends were 0 bases for V and 3 bases for J; bases not matched to a gene: 14. CDR3 sequence: CASSVDSGTGDSYYGYTF. Written as DNA, the CDR3 is TGTGCCAGCAGCGTAGATTCCGGAACTGGGGACAGCTACTATGGCTACACCTTC.

This sequence joins TRBV10-3 and TRBJ2-2; D is unresolved. CDR3 size: 15 residues. The germline gives CDR1 ENHRY, CDR2 SYGVKD. The V end was cut by 7 bases, the J end by 0 bases, with 12 bases between. In nucleotides, the CDR3 is TGTGCCATCAAATCCGGACCTGCGAACACCGGGGAGCTGTTTTTT. Amino acid sequence: CAIKSGPANTGELFF.

The CDR3 DNA follows: TGTGCCAGCCCGTCAGACCCTAACTACGAGCAGTACTTC. Protein product: CASPSDPNYEQYF. V gene TRBV5-8 combines with J gene TRBJ2-7; no definite D call. Germline-derived CDR1 and CDR2 are SGHTS and YDEGEE. V shed 7 bases and J shed 3 bases, with 14 bases lying between them. The CDR3 has 13 residues.

The V call is TRBV7-2, the J call TRBJ1-3; D gene ambiguous. The CDR3 loop spans 16 amino acids. Germline V gene sequence: CDR1 SGHTA, CDR2 FQGNSA. V shed 1 base and J shed 0 bases, with 10 bases lying between them. CDR3 in amino acids: CASSLVQTYSGNTIYF. CDR3 bases: TGTGCCAGCAGCTTAGTCCAGACGTACTCTGGAAACACCATATATTTT.

The rearrangement joins TRBV2 to TRBJ1-1, with D hard to call. V was pared by 6 bases and J by 5 bases, with 13 bases between. This CDR3 has 13 residues. CDR1 and CDR2 (germline): SNHLY, FYNNEI. CDR3 sequence reads: CASSQSPDTEAFF. The CDR3, as DNA: TGTGCCAGCAGCCAATCTCCGGATACTGAAGCTTTCTTT.

The chain carries TRBV18 and TRBJ2-1, with 11 nucleotides matching TRBD2. Looked up from germline, CDR1 is KGHSH and CDR2 is LQKENI. With V trimmed by 4 bases and J by 5 bases, 4 bases remained unmatched. This CDR3 has 15 amino acids. For the CDR3, the DNA is TGTGCCAGCTCACTAGCGGGAGGGCGGGACAATGAGCAGTTCTTC. This encodes CASSLAGGRDNEQFF.